This T cell receptor (beta chain) was documented in a study of T cell responses to AZD1222 COVID-19 vaccine. Using immunoSEQ multiplex PCR, the repertoire was profiled, and TCRdb retains in-frame clones only, with some absent. Of about 130,000 clones listed, more than 80% were seen once; the top ten hold approximately 4%. The CDR3 has 14 residues. V lost 5 bases and J lost 2, with 10 bases in between. The germline V gene has CDR1 SGHTA and CDR2 FQGNSA. The receptor's source is an adult in good health. The sequencing here drew on peripheral blood, taken on day 0 of AZD1222 vaccination. The chain combines TRBV7-2 with TRBJ1-3; D unclear. The DNA for the CDR3 is TGTGCCAGCAGCCCCGGATACACTGGAAACACCATATATTTT. This translates into CASSPGYTGNTIYF.